This record concerns one T cell receptor beta chain sequence. Its antigen is unknown. The source of the sample is a study of OX40 agonist ivuxolimab in advanced cancers. On the study more broadly: Intravenous ivuxolimab at 0.01 to 10 mg/kg was given to patients every 2 weeks. The study reported partial responses in three patients: one hepatocellular carcinoma, two cutaneous melanoma. The study enrolled dose-escalation patients with hepatocellular carcinoma, melanoma, renal cell or head and neck cancer. Study-wide points: Both blood CD4+ and CD8+ T cells showed clonal growth by week 6 at 0.1 to 3.0 mg/kg.

From germline, CDR1 is MDHEN and CDR2 SYDVKM. V was pared by 5 bases and J by 4 bases, with 17 bases between. The CDR3 is made up of 15 amino acids. Profiling relied on immunoSEQ multiplex PCR, and the TCRdb table lists in-frame clones only, not all of them. Among about 72,000 clones listed, roughly 89% were seen once. The source of this sequence is an adult with an advanced solid tumor such as melanoma, head and neck, liver or kidney cancer. The rearrangement links TRBV28 to TRBJ1-1; the D gene is possibly TRBD1 (6 bases). This material consisted of CD4+ or CD8+ T cells sorted from blood, taken in a trial of the OX40 agonist ivuxolimab. CDR3 sequence (DNA): TGTGCCAGCAGTCCTACAGGGAGTGGTCTCACTGAAGCTTTCTTT. This translates into CASSPTGSGLTEAFF.